Presented here are 2 T cell receptor beta chains from one specimen sequenced in a study of monozygotic twins with inflammatory bowel disease. From the 5' RACE reads, TCRdb lists one entry per CDR3 protein and no DNA. The listing contains some 150,000 distinct CDR3 sequences. The specimen was blood. The receptor set was obtained from a human donor with ulcerative colitis or Crohn's disease, or a healthy co-twin of an affected twin (not recorded which).

This chain joins TRBV10-3 and TRBJ2-7; the TCRdb D gene call, TRBD2, has no DNA to confirm it. The CDR3 covers 16 residues. CDR1 and CDR2 (germline): ENHRY, SYGVKD. CDR3 residues: CAISESSAGLSYEQYF.

V is TRBV20-1 and J is TRBJ2-6; there is no DNA to check the TCRdb D call of TRBD1. The CDR3 extends over 16 amino acids. Germline lookup yields CDR1 DFQATT and CDR2 SNEGSKA (reference sequence). CDR3: CSAGGQASSGANVLTF.